The 10 T cell receptor beta chains in this list originate from one sample, sequenced in a study of T cell changes during pregnancy in multiple sclerosis. Using immunoSEQ multiplex PCR, the repertoire was profiled, and TCRdb retains in-frame clones only, with some absent. Of fewer than 130,000 clones listed, 91% were seen once; the top ten hold about 3%. The sequencing used peripheral blood, collected after pregnancy. The source is a female donor with multiple sclerosis, enrolled in a pregnancy study.

The chain recombines TRBV7-3 with TRBJ1-2; the D gene is possibly TRBD1 (6 bases). V lost 9 bases and J lost 8, with 22 bases in between. The germline V gene has CDR1 SGHTA and CDR2 FQGTGA. There are 14 residues in the CDR3. CDR3 DNA sequence: TGTGCCAGATCCACGGACAGAGGGGAGAGAGGCTACACCTTC. Its translation: CARSTDRGERGYTF. Full variable domain (remainder filled in from reference TRBV7-3 and TRBJ1-2): GAGVSQTPSNKVTEKGKYVELRCDPISGHTALYWYRQSLGQGPEFLIYFQGTGAADDSGLPNDRFFAVRPEGSVSTLKIQRTERGDSAVYLCARSTDRGERGYTFGSGTRLTVV.

The chain couples TRBV11-2 to TRBJ1-1; D is unclear. V lost 4 bases and J lost 0, with 6 bases in between. The CDR3 covers 13 residues. The V gene's germline CDR1 is SGHAT and CDR2 FQNNGV. The CDR3 loop reads CASSSGLNTEAFF. The CDR3 DNA is TGTGCCAGCAGCTCGGGGTTGAACACTGAAGCTTTCTTT.

The chain uses TRBV7-3 and TRBJ2-1; 8 positions agree with TRBD2. Germline lookup yields CDR1 SGHTA and CDR2 FQGTGA. The CDR3 has 16 amino acids. The V gene end was trimmed by 4 bases and the J gene end by 3 bases; junction bases not matched to a gene: 8. The chain's CDR3 is CASSSLGGAIYNEQFF. The CDR3 DNA follows: TGTGCCAGCAGCTCCCTCGGGGGGGCGATCTACAATGAGCAGTTCTTC.

J is TRBJ2-7 and V is TRBV5-6; TRBD1 matches 7 bases. Trimming at V came to 1 base and at J to 0 bases, leaving 13 bases not matched to a gene. This CDR3 has 18 amino acids. Per the germline V gene, CDR1 is SGHDT and CDR2 is YYEEEE. DNA for the CDR3: TGTGCCAGCAGCTTGAACAGGGGACACTTAAAGAACTCCTACGAGCAGTACTTC. Its protein product is CASSLNRGHLKNSYEQYF.

The chain links TRBV5-6 to TRBJ1-4; weak D call: TRBD1 (6 bases). Germline lookup yields CDR1 SGHDT and CDR2 YYEEEE. V gave up 3 bases and J gave up 5 bases, with 14 bases separating them. CDR3 length: 15 residues. The CDR3 bases are TGTGCCAGCAGCTACCTGCGGACAGACAATGAAAAACTGTTTTTT. Protein: CASSYLRTDNEKLFF.

The rearrangement links TRBV6-5 to TRBJ2-7, with 7 bases matching TRBD1. V gave up 4 bases and J gave up 5 bases; unmatched junction bases: 8. From germline, CDR1 is MNHEY and CDR2 SVGAGI. The CDR3 is 14 residues long. CDR3 region: CASSWGQTKDEQYF. The CDR3 nucleotides read TGTGCCAGCAGTTGGGGACAGACAAAAGACGAGCAGTACTTC.

The chain links TRBV6-1 to TRBJ1-5; 8 bases line up with TRBD1. Trimming took 7 bases from V and 4 from J; bases not matched to a gene: 9. The CDR3 contains 15 residues. Germline V CDR1 and CDR2: MNHNS, SASEGT. The CDR3 loop reads CASTTGQGGNQPQHF. The CDR3 nucleotides are TGTGCCAGCACCACCGGACAGGGAGGAAATCAGCCCCAGCATTTT.

The chain links TRBV7-9 to TRBJ2-1; possible D gene TRBD2, 5 bases. The CDR3 sequence is 12 residues long. Germline CDR1 is SEHNR and CDR2 is FQNEAQ (reference sequence). V lost 5 bases and J lost 10, with 12 bases in between. The CDR3 region has the DNA TGTGCCAGCAGCCCGCCACGGAGGGAGCAGTTCTTC. This encodes CASSPPRREQFF.

The chain links TRBV2 to TRBJ2-7, with a tentative D call TRBD1 (6 bases). Germline loops: CDR1 SNHLY, CDR2 FYNNEI. V lost 6 bases to trimming and J lost 2 bases, with 14 bases between them. This CDR3 has 14 amino acids. The CDR3 sequence: CASRPGHNAYEQYF. CDR3 bases: TGTGCCAGCAGACCGGGACACAATGCCTACGAGCAGTACTTC.

The rearrangement links TRBV6-1 to TRBJ1-1; 9 bases map to TRBD1. V shed 7 bases, J shed 1 base, and the junction held 4 bases outside the gene matches. Germline V gene lookup returns CDR1 MNHNS and CDR2 SASEGT. CDR3 length: 14 amino acids. CDR3 DNA: TGTGCCAGCACTCCGGGACAGGGGAACACTGAAGCTTTCTTT. Its translation is CASTPGQGNTEAFF.